The clone carrying this T cell receptor (beta chain) was found once. Its target is unknown. In replicate PCRs of sorted subsets, roughly 210 ng DNA, roughly 27,000 T cell genomes, was used. Sequencing was performed with immunoSEQ multiplex PCR; in TCRdb, only in-frame clones are kept and a portion is missing. Of approximately 2.3 million clones listed, just over 90% are singletons. This record comes from a study of shared clonotypes between healthy human individuals. Looking at the study overall: Per donor, CD8 memory used one plate, CD8 naive used two, CD4 memory used three and CD4 naive used three. Study results and limitations: Generally, naive subsets (rather than memory subsets) showed larger estimated richness.

Germline lookup yields CDR1 SGHRS and CDR2 YFSETQ. CDR3 length: 16 amino acids. The germline V and J ends were trimmed by 1 base and 0 bases, with 10 bases remaining between them. The chain carries TRBV5-1 and TRBJ1-4, with D uncertain. The clonotype originates from a man aged 18-30 years in good health. Some clones in this sample may be carry-over from other donors' samples. The sequencing input was naive CD4+ T cells from PBMCs. Indicated subset: CD45RA+ positively selected. The CDR3: CASSLLPISTNEKLFF. The CDR3 DNA sequence: TGCGCCAGCAGCTTGTTGCCCATCTCAACTAATGAAAAACTGTTTTTT.